This TCR beta chain was recorded in a study of lymphopenia after photon versus proton radiotherapy (dated by TCRdb to between 2019 and 2020). Study-wide context: Photon and proton radiation therapy were compared by the study for their immunological effects in patients with gastrointestinal tumors who developed high-grade lymphopenia. The cohort included about 18 patients with gastrointestinal tumors who developed lymphopenia after receiving either photon or proton therapy. The study was designed to characterize how the impact on the immune system differs between the two radiation modalities. Results and caveats for the whole study, not just this receptor: After the lymphocyte count nadir, oligoclonal expansion, especially of CD8+ Temra cells, was observed in photon-treated repertoires, and the drop in diversity was driven by this expansion. Relative stability during treatment was observed in proton-treated patients, whereas loss of naive T cells and TCR diversity and gain of effector/memory populations were observed in photon-treated patients. The authors looked at the survival association only in patients who died, and they framed better survival with proton therapy as a possibility rather than a demonstrated result. Across the cohort, an inverse correlation was found between a larger post-nadir drop in TCR diversity and overall survival time among patients who died.

CDR3 length: 16 amino acids, cysteine to phenylalanine. Just CDR3 DNA is preserved here, 48 bases in frame from base 1. Via the germline V gene, CDR1 is SNHLY and CDR2 FYNNEI. V lost 10 bases and J lost 0 bases; the stretch between them is 18 bases long. The library was made by the immunoSEQ multiplex PCR assay. Alongside multiparametric flow cytometry, deep sequencing of rearranged TCR beta loci was used to profile the T cell repertoires. The table was pulled from immuneACCESS by TCRdb, which kept in-frame rearrangements only. Such tables lose some clones; where checked, under half of the loss comes from unresolved V genes, and the rest has no known cause. Across this sample there are approximately 70,000 clones, with about 90% seen only once. The ten top clones hold 9.5% to 15% of the sample. This clone was recorded a few times. The antigen it binds to is not known. No quality values exist for individual bases; no much larger clone is one base distant.

This chain is built from TRBV2 and TRBJ1-4, with TRBD1 perhaps the D gene, on 5 matching bases. Sequencing was performed on peripheral blood, taken from a patient treated with proton-based radiotherapy. This sequence was found in a man aged 80 or over with esophageal cancer. The CDR3 sequence is CATSGGVSSTNEKLFF. The DNA sequence is given as TGTGCCACTTCCGGGGGGGTATCTTCAACTAATGAAAAACTGTTTTTT.